The clone carrying this TCR beta chain occurred a few times. What it binds is not known. Unexposed donor CD4+ T cells date from about 2011-2018, before the COVID-19 pandemic. The cells were cultured for about ten days before CD4+ T cells were isolated. As cell numbers allowed, unexposed-donor CD4+ T cells faced SARS-CoV-2 S/N and four cold-coronavirus spikes. Each well had approximately 2 million PBMCs in around 5% human AB serum with IL-2. The sample originates from a study of CD4 T cells in relation to SARS-CoV-2 and coronaviruses. This CDR3 region has 15 residues. In germline, CDR1 is SGHRS, CDR2 YFSETQ. V dropped 3 bases and J dropped 2; count of bases not matched to a gene: 5. Produced via immunoSEQ multiplex PCR; TCRdb's table is partial and in-frame only. The data contain around 26,000 clones, 74% of them singletons.

The gene calls are TRBV5-1 and TRBJ1-2, with 9 bases matching TRBD1. The origin of this receptor is a human donor in good health. Sequenced sample: CD4+ T cells from PBMCs, cultured in vitro. The CDR3 protein is CASSSRQGGNYGYTF. Written as DNA, the CDR3 is TGCGCCAGCAGCTCCCGACAGGGGGGGAACTATGGCTACACCTTC.